Each of the 19 T cell receptor beta chains below was sequenced from the same sample in a study of T cell repertoires in cytomegalovirus infection. In TCRdb, the reads were re-called with MiXCR into one record per CDR3 protein. The table has 200,000 or so distinct CDR3 sequences, 35% to 40% seen once. Antigens of these TCRs are unknown. The source material was CD8+ T cells from cultured PBMCs, sampled from culture after CMV antigen stimulation. These receptor sequences come from a human donor in good health (CMV status not recorded). Some clones in this sample may be carry-over from other donors' samples.

This clonotype showed up many times. The chain links TRBV12-3 or TRBV12-4 to TRBJ1-1, with D uncertain. The length of the CDR3 is 12 residues. The V end was cut by 5 bases, the J end by 3 bases, with 7 bases between. The CDR3 DNA is TGTGCCAGCAGTCCCCAGTACACTGAAGCTTTCTTT. Translation gives CASSPQYTEAFF.

The rearrangement links TRBV6-6 to TRBJ2-3, with 9 bases lining up with TRBD1. Germline assignment: CDR1 MNHNY and CDR2 SVGAGI (reference sequence). This CDR3 has 16 amino acids. V trimming: 8 bases; J trimming: 0 bases; junction bases outside the gene matches: 9. Here the CDR3 reads CASGLKGQGSTDTQYF. The DNA of the CDR3 is TGTGCCAGCGGTTTGAAGGGACAGGGAAGCACAGATACGCAGTATTTT.

There are a few counts of this clonotype. CDR3 sequence: CASRGGGANYEQYF. CDR3 DNA sequence: TGCGCCAGCCGAGGTGGCGGGGCCAACTACGAGCAGTACTTC. V gene TRBV5-1 combines with J gene TRBJ2-7; possible D gene TRBD2, 6 bases. This CDR3 has 14 residues. V lost 7 bases to trimming and J lost 3 bases, with 17 bases between them. CDR1 is SGHRS, CDR2 YFSETQ, per germline. Looking up the rest from reference TRBV5-1 and TRBJ2-7 gives the full variable domain: KAGVTQTPRYLIKTRGQQVTLSCSPISGHRSVSWYQQTPGQGLQFLFEYFSETQRNKGNFPGRFSGRQFSNSRSEMNVSTLELGDSALYLCASRGGGANYEQYFGPGTRLTVT.

Ten or more counts support this clonotype. The chain combines TRBV7-9 with TRBJ2-2; D not resolved. The CDR3 is 13 amino acids. Trimming took 4 bases from V and 5 from J, leaving 8 bases between them. The V gene's germline CDR1 is SEHNR and CDR2 FQNEAQ (reference sequence). Written as DNA, the CDR3 is TGTGCCAGCAGCTCCTCAGAGACCGGGGAGCTGTTTTTT. Protein product: CASSSSETGELFF.

V usage is TRBV7-3 and J usage is TRBJ1-2; unclear D gene. The CDR3 contains 16 residues. The V end lost 0 bases, the J end lost 2 bases, and 13 bases lay between the germline ends. The germline V gene encodes CDR1 SGHTA and CDR2 FQGTGA. CDR3 region: CASSLTRRDRNYGYTF. CDR3 DNA sequence: TGTGCCAGCAGCTTAACGAGGAGAGATAGGAACTATGGCTACACCTTC. Combining the CDR3 with reference TRBV7-3 and TRBJ1-2 gives the whole variable domain GAGVSQTPSNKVTEKGKYVELRCDPISGHTALYWYRQSLGQGPEFLIYFQGTGAADDSGLPNDRFFAVRPEGSVSTLKIQRTERGDSAVYLCASSLTRRDRNYGYTFGSGTRLTVV.

The chain recombines TRBV19 with TRBJ1-1, with a weak D call TRBD1 (6 bases). This CDR3 is 17 amino acids long. The V and J ends lost 1 base and 0 bases respectively, with 15 bases between them. The germline V gene has CDR1 LNHDA and CDR2 SQIVND (reference sequence). The CDR3 reads CASSIGDRKTMNTEAFF. The CDR3 region has the DNA TGTGCCAGTAGTATAGGAGACAGGAAGACGATGAACACTGAAGCTTTCTTT.

This clonotype turned up a few times. V usage is TRBV7-9 and J usage is TRBJ2-1; D ambiguous. The CDR3 runs to 15 residues. The V and J ends lost 5 bases and 5 bases respectively, with 16 bases between them. CDR1 SEHNR and CDR2 FQNEAQ come from the germline V gene (reference sequence). The CDR3 coding sequence is TGTGCCAGCAGCCCCACAAGGATTCACGACAATGAGCAGTTCTTC. As protein: CASSPTRIHDNEQFF.

This clonotype appeared a few times. The chain carries TRBV27 and TRBJ2-5; 7 nucleotides agree with TRBD2. The CDR3 is 14 amino acids. V lost 6 bases to trimming and J lost 4 bases; unmatched junction nucleotides: 8. In germline, CDR1 is MNHEY, CDR2 SMNVEV (reference sequence). This CDR3 reads CASRDGRRGETQYF. Written as DNA, the CDR3 is TGTGCCAGCAGGGACGGGAGGAGGGGAGAGACCCAGTACTTC.

The J gene is TRBJ2-2, the V gene TRBV7-2; no definite D call. The V and J ends lost 7 bases and 1 base respectively, with 4 bases between them. This CDR3 region has 12 residues. Germline values: CDR1 SGHTA, CDR2 FQGNSA. In nucleotides, the CDR3 is TGTGCCAGCACCAGGAACACCGGGGAGCTGTTTTTT. Amino acids: CASTRNTGELFF.

This clonotype was counted only a few times. V gene TRBV12-3 or TRBV12-4 combines with J gene TRBJ2-6; no firm D call. Trimming pared 4 bases from V and 0 bases from J, leaving 1 base between. The CDR3 is 13 amino acids. DNA for the CDR3: TGTGCCAGCAGTTACTCTGGGGCCAACGTCCTGACTTTC. Its protein product is CASSYSGANVLTF.

This clonotype came up a few times. The rearrangement uses TRBV20-1 and TRBJ2-4; D possibly matches TRBD1 or TRBD2 (5 bases each). Trimming took off 1 base at V and 1 base at J, with 11 bases between the two ends. The CDR3 extends over 15 amino acids. Germline CDR1 and CDR2: DFQATT and SNEGSKA (reference sequence). The CDR3 DNA reads as TGCAGTGCTAGAGTACGGGACCATGCCAAAAACATTCAGTACTTC. It is translated as CSARVRDHAKNIQYF.

The chain links TRBV28 to TRBJ2-1, with 7 bases matching TRBD2. Germline V lookup: CDR1 MDHEN, CDR2 SYDVKM. Trimming took 1 base from V and 4 from J; bases not matched to a gene: 4. The CDR3 contains 15 residues. The CDR3 DNA is TGTGCCAGCAGTTTATTAGGGACTACTTACAATGAGCAGTTCTTC. Amino acids: CASSLLGTTYNEQFF.

In its sample, this clonotype was seen a few times. V usage is TRBV24-1 and J usage is TRBJ2-1; the match to TRBD2 covers 8 bases. CDR1 and CDR2 (germline): KGHDR, SFDVKD. V lost 5 bases and J lost 4; bases outside the gene matches: 6. The CDR3 runs to 15 residues. The DNA for the CDR3 is TGTGCCACCAGTGGAACTAGCGGCCCTTACAATGAGCAGTTCTTC. It encodes CATSGTSGPYNEQFF.

The V gene is TRBV6-1, the J gene TRBJ2-5; weak D call: TRBD2 (6 bases). The germline V gene has CDR1 MNHNS and CDR2 SASEGT. This CDR3 comprises 15 residues. V shed 3 bases and J shed 1 base, with 12 bases lying between them. This CDR3 is CASSEIPLAQETQYF. CDR3 DNA: TGTGCCAGCAGTGAGATTCCACTAGCCCAAGAGACCCAGTACTTC.

This chain joins TRBV7-9 and TRBJ2-2; 8 bases align to TRBD2. Unmatched junction bases numbered 9, after V lost 5 bases and J lost 4 bases. The CDR3 runs to 16 residues. Germline V gene data show CDR1 as SEHNR and CDR2 as FQNEAQ (reference sequence). In DNA form, the CDR3 reads TGTGCCAGCAGCCGCTTAGCGGGGCCCAGCACCGGGGAGCTGTTTTTT. It yields the protein CASSRLAGPSTGELFF.

V is TRBV4-2 and J is TRBJ1-5; D is ambiguous. Germline V gene lookup returns CDR1 LGHNA and CDR2 YNFKEQ. The CDR3 length is 17 residues. V lost 1 base to trimming and J lost 0 bases, with 13 bases between them. CDR3 bases: TGTGCCAGCAGCCAAGCGGGCCAGGACTTTAGCAATCAGCCCCAGCATTTT. As protein: CASSQAGQDFSNQPQHF.

This clonotype turned up a few times. CDR3: CASSFGQGDQPQHF. The CDR3 DNA is TGTGCCAGCAGTTTCGGACAGGGTGATCAGCCCCAGCATTTT. The chain carries TRBV28 and TRBJ1-5; 8 bases are a match to TRBD1. The germline CDR1 and CDR2 sequences are MDHEN and SYDVKM. The CDR3 sequence is 14 residues long. Unmatched junction bases numbered 3, after V lost 3 bases and J lost 5 bases.

The gene calls are TRBV7-9 and TRBJ2-5; 7 nucleotides align to TRBD2. The V gene's germline CDR1 is SEHNR and CDR2 FQNEAQ (reference sequence). The CDR3 spans 18 residues. The V and J ends lost 4 bases and 5 bases, in that order; junction bases with no gene match: 19. The CDR3 bases are TGTGCCAGCAGCTCCTTCCCAGGCGTAAGAGGGAGGGAGGAGACCCAGTACTTC. This gives the protein CASSSFPGVRGREETQYF.

The J gene is TRBJ2-1, the V gene TRBV7-6; the match to TRBD2 covers 11 bases. The V gene's germline CDR1 is SGHVS and CDR2 FNYEAQ. This CDR3 is 16 amino acids long. Trimming at V came to 5 bases and at J to 7 bases, leaving 10 bases not matched to a gene. CDR3 loop: CASSALAGGRGNEQFF. The CDR3 DNA reads TGTGCCAGCAGCGCCTTAGCGGGGGGGCGAGGGAATGAGCAGTTCTTC.